The 17 T cell receptor beta chains listed next were all sequenced from one sample in a study of blood T cell repertoires in COVID-19. Assay used: immunoSEQ multiplex PCR; TCRdb lists only in-frame clones, some missing. The sample carries some 400,000 clones, approximately 87% recorded once. Sample: peripheral blood. The receptors stem from a woman aged 30 to 39 with COVID-19, enrolled during active disease.

This clone was recorded a few times. The chain employs TRBV7-8 and TRBJ2-5; 8 positions agree with TRBD1. V lost 2 bases and J lost 4; bases outside the gene matches: 3. The CDR3 length is 14 residues. The germline gives CDR1 SGHVS, CDR2 FQNEAQ. The CDR3 region is CASSLSRGRETQYF. The CDR3 DNA reads TGTGCCAGCAGCTTATCCAGGGGGCGAGAGACCCAGTACTTC.

V usage is TRBV5-1 and J usage is TRBJ2-1, with D tentatively TRBD2 (5 bases). Germline CDR1 is SGHRS and CDR2 is YFSETQ. Trimming removed 0 bases at V and 3 bases at J, with 13 bases between. This CDR3 has 16 amino acids. CDR3 DNA: TGCGCCAGCAGCTTGGGTCCGGGGAGCCACTACAATGAGCAGTTCTTC. Encoded protein: CASSLGPGSHYNEQFF.

This sequence joins TRBV4-3 and TRBJ2-2, with D possibly being TRBD2 (6 bases). This CDR3 is built from 16 residues. The germline V gene encodes CDR1 LGHNA and CDR2 YSLEER. V shed 0 bases and J shed 0 bases, with 8 bases lying between them. CDR3 protein: CASSQDGGPNTGELFF. CDR3 nucleotides: TGCGCCAGCAGCCAAGACGGGGGTCCGAACACCGGGGAGCTGTTTTTT.

The V call is TRBV4-1, the J call TRBJ2-1; the D gene is possibly TRBD1 (5 bases). The length of the CDR3 is 16 residues. Germline V CDR1 and CDR2: MGHRA, YSYEKL. Trimming shortened V by 1 base and J by 2 bases, and 12 bases separated the two germline ends. In DNA form, the CDR3 reads TGCGCCAGCAGCCAAGTCGGGCAGGGTGCCTACAATGAGCAGTTCTTC. Its translation is CASSQVGQGAYNEQFF.

The genes are TRBV7-9 and TRBJ2-3; 8 bases are shared with TRBD2. Germline lookup yields CDR1 SEHNR and CDR2 FQNEAQ (reference sequence). Trimming took 3 bases from V and 2 from J; bases not matched to a gene: 10. The length of the CDR3 is 17 residues. In nucleotides, the CDR3 is TGTGCCAGCAGCTTGAGGGAGCGGGAGATTGACACAGATACGCAGTATTTT. Translation: CASSLREREIDTDTQYF.

The rearrangement uses TRBV4-3 and TRBJ1-4; D possibly corresponds to TRBD1 (5 bases). CDR1 and CDR2 from the germline V gene are LGHNA and YSLEER. The germline V and J ends were trimmed by 4 bases and 7 bases, with 22 bases remaining between them. The CDR3 length is 17 residues. CDR3 loop: CASSPARPPGRGEKLFF. The CDR3, as DNA: TGCGCCAGCAGCCCTGCCCGACCCCCAGGGAGGGGTGAAAAACTGTTTTTT.

As concerns this clone: Other DNA sequences within the sample encode an identical CDR3. This chain connects TRBV29-1 to TRBJ2-7; tentative D call: TRBD2 (5 bases). V lost 6 bases and J lost 1, with 10 bases in between. The germline V gene encodes CDR1 SQVTM and CDR2 ANQGSEA. The CDR3 contains 12 residues. CDR3 sequence reads: CSVTTGSYEQYF. The CDR3 DNA reads TGCAGCGTGACTACTGGGTCCTACGAGCAGTACTTC.

This rearrangement joins TRBV19 to TRBJ2-7, with 10 bases aligning to TRBD2. This CDR3 is built from 15 residues. V trimming: 2 bases; J trimming: 6 bases; junction bases outside the gene matches: 7. Germline-derived CDR1 and CDR2 are LNHDA and SQIVND (reference sequence). DNA of the CDR3: TGTGCCAGTAGTATAAGAAGCGGGAGGGTACCCGAGCAGTACTTC. Translating gives CASSIRSGRVPEQYF.

This chain uses TRBV11-2 with TRBJ2-3; 10 nucleotides match TRBD2. V shed 7 bases and J 5 bases; nucleotides not matched to a gene: 9. CDR3 length equals 15 residues. Germline lookup yields CDR1 SGHAT and CDR2 FQNNGV. This CDR3 is CASTNLAGEKDTQYF. The CDR3 DNA reads as TGTGCCAGCACCAACCTAGCGGGAGAAAAAGATACGCAGTATTTT.

Remarks on this clone: This sample includes further DNA sequences coding for the same CDR3. The rearrangement links TRBV30 to TRBJ1-2, with TRBD1 matching over 9 bases. Trimming at V came to 8 bases and at J to 2 bases, leaving 6 bases not matched to a gene. This CDR3 is 13 amino acids long. Looked up from germline, CDR1 is GTSNPN and CDR2 is SVGIG (reference sequence). Here the CDR3 DNA reads TGTGCCGTCCGACAGGGGGAGAACTATGGCTACACCTTC. This sequence encodes CAVRQGENYGYTF.

This clone was observed a handful of times. The identical CDR3 is also encoded by other nucleotide sequences in the sample. In nucleotides, the CDR3 is TGTGCCAGCAGCTTGGTTCAAAACACCGGGGAGCTGTTTTTT. This codes for CASSLVQNTGELFF. The V and J genes are TRBV5-6 and TRBJ2-2; unclear D gene. The length of the CDR3 is 14 residues. Germline lookup yields CDR1 SGHDT and CDR2 YYEEEE. V lost 0 bases to trimming and J lost 2 bases, with 5 bases between them.

The chain is built from TRBV24-1 and TRBJ2-7; D gene ambiguous. The germline gives CDR1 KGHDR, CDR2 SFDVKD. V shed 5 bases and J shed 0 bases, with 7 bases lying between them. The CDR3 is 13 residues long. The CDR3 is CATSAQNSYEQYF. Written as DNA, the CDR3 is TGTGCCACCAGTGCTCAGAACTCCTACGAGCAGTACTTC.

The V call is TRBV5-5, the J call TRBJ2-7; TRBD2 matches 9 bases. Germline CDR1 and CDR2: SGHKS and YYEKEE (reference sequence). This CDR3 has 15 residues. V trimming: 0 bases; J trimming: 4 bases; junction bases outside the gene matches: 5. The CDR3 protein is CASSLVASGTYEQYF. In nucleotides, the CDR3 is TGTGCCAGCAGCTTGGTAGCTAGCGGGACTTACGAGCAGTACTTC.

As DNA, the CDR3 is TGTGCCAGTAGTCTCACCCCGGGACTAGCGGGACTCGGGGAGCTGTTTTTT. It yields the protein CASSLTPGLAGLGELFF. The rearrangement uses TRBV19 and TRBJ2-2; 13 nucleotides line up with TRBD2. CDR1 and CDR2 from the germline V gene are LNHDA and SQIVND (reference sequence). The V gene end was trimmed by 5 bases and the J gene end by 7 bases; junction bases not matched to a gene: 10. This CDR3 is 17 amino acids long.

This clone was detected once. The chain couples TRBV5-4 to TRBJ2-2; the match to TRBD2 covers 7 bases. Looked up from germline, CDR1 is SGHNT and CDR2 is YYREEE (reference sequence). The length of the CDR3 is 14 residues. The V segment lost 5 bases and the J segment 1 base; nucleotides outside the gene matches: 2. The DNA for the CDR3 is TGTGCCAGCAGAAGCGGGGTGAACACCGGGGAGCTGTTTTTT. This encodes CASRSGVNTGELFF.

This sequence joins TRBV5-1 and TRBJ2-5; 7 nucleotides align to TRBD1. The CDR3 sequence is 15 residues long. With 4 bases clipped from V and 5 bases from J, the junction kept 11 bases outside the gene matches. Germline values: CDR1 SGHRS, CDR2 YFSETQ. The CDR3 coding sequence is TGCGCCAGCAGCCCCGGACCGACAGGGCAGGAGACCCAGTACTTC. Amino acids: CASSPGPTGQETQYF.

The chain joins TRBV5-1 to TRBJ2-2; tentative D call: TRBD1 (6 bases). The CDR3 sequence is 17 residues long. Trimming stripped 3 bases from V and 1 base from J, with 16 bases between. CDR1 is SGHRS and CDR2 is YFSETQ in the germline V gene. CDR3 in DNA: TGCGCCAGCAGCTCCGGGGCAGAGACAGGGAACACCGGGGAGCTGTTTTTT. Amino acid sequence: CASSSGAETGNTGELFF.